Sequencing of this TCR beta chain was carried out in a study of blood T cell repertoires in COVID-19. Study overall: Samples representing acute and convalescent COVID-19 were sourced from the United States, Italy and Spain. Sample material is recorded as cDNA or gDNA derived from T cells, B-cell-depleted T cells, or PBMCs.

Per the authors' pipeline: Scientists estimated how many nucleated cells there were by amplifying reference gene primers. Using immunoSEQ multiplex PCR, the repertoire was profiled, and TCRdb retains in-frame clones only, with some absent. The V and J calls and clone size were taken over from that table, and D and trimming were inferred from the DNA. The sample lists 50,000 to 60,000 clones; around nine tenths were seen once. This clone appeared once. Trimming shortened V by 5 bases and J by 6 bases, and 15 bases separated the two germline ends. The CDR3 sequence is 14 residues long. CDR1 and CDR2 from the germline V gene are SGHAT and FQNNGV.

The rearrangement links TRBV11-2 to TRBJ2-3; the D gene is possibly TRBD2 (6 bases). The clonotype was recovered from a man in his fifties or sixties with active COVID-19. Sequencing input: peripheral blood. CDR3 sequence: CASSPGLQGDTQYF. CDR3 nucleotides: TGTGCCAGCAGCCCGGGACTTCAAGGGGATACGCAGTATTTT.